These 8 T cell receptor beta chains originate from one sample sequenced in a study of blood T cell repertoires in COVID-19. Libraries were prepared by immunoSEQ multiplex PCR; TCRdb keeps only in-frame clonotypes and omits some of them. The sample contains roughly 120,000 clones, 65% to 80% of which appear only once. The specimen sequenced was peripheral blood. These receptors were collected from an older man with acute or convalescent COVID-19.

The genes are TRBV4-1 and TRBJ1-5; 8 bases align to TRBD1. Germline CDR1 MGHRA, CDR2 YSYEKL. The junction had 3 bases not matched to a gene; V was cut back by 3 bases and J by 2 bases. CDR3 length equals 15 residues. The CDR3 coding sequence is TGCGCCAGCAGCCAGCAGGGGGCTGGCAATCAGCCCCAGCATTTT. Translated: CASSQQGAGNQPQHF.

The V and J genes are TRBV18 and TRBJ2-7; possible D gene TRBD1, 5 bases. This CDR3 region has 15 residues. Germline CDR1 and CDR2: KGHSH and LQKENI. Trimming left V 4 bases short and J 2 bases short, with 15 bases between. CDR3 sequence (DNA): TGTGCCAGCTCACTGGACACTTCGAATACCTACGAGCAGTACTTC. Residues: CASSLDTSNTYEQYF.

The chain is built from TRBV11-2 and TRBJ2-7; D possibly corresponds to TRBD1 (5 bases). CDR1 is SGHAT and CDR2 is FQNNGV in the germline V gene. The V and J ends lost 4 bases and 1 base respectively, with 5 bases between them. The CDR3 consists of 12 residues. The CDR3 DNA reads TGTGCCAGCAGCTACAGGTCCTACGAGCAGTACTTC. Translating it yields CASSYRSYEQYF.

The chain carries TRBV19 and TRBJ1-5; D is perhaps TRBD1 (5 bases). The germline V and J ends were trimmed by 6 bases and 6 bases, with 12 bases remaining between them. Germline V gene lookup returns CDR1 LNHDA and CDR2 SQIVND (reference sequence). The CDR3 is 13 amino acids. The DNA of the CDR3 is TGTGCCAGTAGCCCAGGGTTTGGTCAGCCCCAGCATTTT. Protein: CASSPGFGQPQHF. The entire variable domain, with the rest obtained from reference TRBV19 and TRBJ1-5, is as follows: DGGITQSPKYLFRKEGQNVTLSCEQNLNHDAMYWYRQDPGQGLRLIYYSQIVNDFQKGDIAEGYSVSREKKESFPLTVTSAQKNPTAFYLCASSPGFGQPQHFGDGTRLSIL.

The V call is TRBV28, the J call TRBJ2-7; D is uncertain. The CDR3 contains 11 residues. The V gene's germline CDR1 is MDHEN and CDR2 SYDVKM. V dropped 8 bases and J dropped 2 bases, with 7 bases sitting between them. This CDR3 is CASGPPYEQYF. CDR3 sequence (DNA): TGTGCCAGCGGCCCCCCCTACGAGCAGTACTTC.

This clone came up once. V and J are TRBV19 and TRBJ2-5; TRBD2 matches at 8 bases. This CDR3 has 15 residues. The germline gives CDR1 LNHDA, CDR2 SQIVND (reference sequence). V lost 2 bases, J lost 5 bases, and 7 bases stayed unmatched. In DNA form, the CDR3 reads TGTGCCAGTAGTATATGGGCGGGAGGCGGGGAGACCCAGTACTTC. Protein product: CASSIWAGGGETQYF.

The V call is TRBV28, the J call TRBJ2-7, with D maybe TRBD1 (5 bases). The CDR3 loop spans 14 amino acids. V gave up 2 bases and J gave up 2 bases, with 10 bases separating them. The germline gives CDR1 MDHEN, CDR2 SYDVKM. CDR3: CASSLQGNTYEQYF. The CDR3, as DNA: TGTGCCAGCAGTTTACAGGGAAACACCTACGAGCAGTACTTC.

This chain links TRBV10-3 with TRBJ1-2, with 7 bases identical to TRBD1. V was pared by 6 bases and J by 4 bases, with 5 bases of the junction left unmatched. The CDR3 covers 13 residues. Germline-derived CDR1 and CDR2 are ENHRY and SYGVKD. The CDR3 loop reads CAIRGTEFYGYTF. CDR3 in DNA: TGTGCCATCAGGGGGACAGAGTTCTATGGCTACACCTTC.